These 7 T cell receptor beta chains came from one sample sequenced in a study of identical twins. TCRdb reprocessed the 5' RACE reads with MiXCR, giving one entry per CDR3 protein. The data show 650,000 to 800,000 distinct CDR3 sequences, 8.6% seen once. These data were also filed under a second study, of yellow fever vaccine responses in identical twins.

Sequenced sample: PBMCs. The receptors were gathered from a woman aged 18-29 years in good health.

This clonotype appeared a single time. The chain has TRBV7-8 and TRBJ2-1; TRBD2 matches at 10 bases. Germline V gene sequence: CDR1 SGHVS, CDR2 FQNEAQ. The CDR3 is 17 residues long. V shed 5 bases and J 8 bases; nucleotides not matched to a gene: 15. CDR3 in DNA: TGTGCCAGCAGCCCGATGATAGCGGGGGGCGATGGTTATGAGCAGTTCTTC. Protein sequence: CASSPMIAGGDGYEQFF.

In this sample, this clonotype turned up a few times. J is TRBJ2-7 and V is TRBV27, with D tentatively TRBD2 (7 bases). CDR1 is MNHEY, CDR2 SMNVEV, per germline (reference sequence). Trimming removed 6 bases at V and 3 bases at J, with 15 bases between. There are 14 residues in the CDR3. The CDR3 DNA follows: TGTGCCAGCAGCAAGCGCGGGGGCCGCTACGAGCAGTACTTC. The encoded protein is CASSKRGGRYEQYF.

This clonotype showed up just a few times. The rearrangement links TRBV5-6 to TRBJ2-7, with 8 bases that match TRBD1. V trimming: 4 bases; J trimming: 6 bases; junction bases outside the gene matches: 9. The germline gives CDR1 SGHDT, CDR2 YYEEEE. The CDR3 has 14 residues. The CDR3 here is CASSGTDRAGEQYF. CDR3 DNA sequence: TGTGCCAGCAGCGGTACGGACAGGGCCGGCGAGCAGTACTTC. Supplemented by reference TRBV5-6 and TRBJ2-7, the full variable domain reads DAGVTQSPTHLIKTRGQQVTLRCSPKSGHDTVSWYQQALGQGPQFIFQYYEEEERQRGNFPDRFSGHQFPNYSSELNVNALLLGDSALYLCASSGTDRAGEQYFGPGTRLTVT.

This clonotype has a count of ten or more. CDR3 sequence reads: CATGWGDTQYF. DNA for the CDR3: TGTGCCACCGGTTGGGGAGATACGCAGTATTTT. The V and J genes are TRBV27 and TRBJ2-3; D not resolved. The CDR3 runs to 11 residues. Germline lookup yields CDR1 MNHEY and CDR2 SMNVEV (reference sequence). With 10 bases removed from V and 5 bases from J, the gap between germline ends came to 10 bases.

This clonotype was seen more than once but under ten times. The rearrangement uses TRBV5-6 and TRBJ2-3; 7 bases fit TRBD1. CDR1 and CDR2 from the germline V gene are SGHDT and YYEEEE. The CDR3 consists of 11 residues. V lost 4 bases, J lost 11 bases, and 4 bases stayed unmatched. The CDR3 spells CASSQTGMQYF. CDR3 nucleotides: TGTGCCAGCAGCCAGACAGGGATGCAGTATTTT.

This clonotype was observed a few times. This chain joins TRBV24-1 and TRBJ2-7; 7 bases fit TRBD2. With V trimmed by 1 base and J by 0 bases, 2 bases remained unmatched. Per germline, CDR1 KGHDR and CDR2 SFDVKD. The length of the CDR3 is 15 residues. The CDR3 reads CATSDLSGGSYEQYF. For the CDR3, the DNA is TGTGCCACCAGTGATTTATCGGGAGGCTCCTACGAGCAGTACTTC.

The chain employs TRBV29-1 and TRBJ2-2; no clear D. The CDR3 contains 12 residues. V was clipped by 6 bases and J by 0 bases, with 5 bases between them. Germline V gene data show CDR1 as SQVTM and CDR2 as ANQGSEA. CDR3 sequence: CSVFANTGELFF. The DNA for the CDR3 is TGCAGCGTGTTTGCGAACACCGGGGAGCTGTTTTTT.